A selection of T cell receptor beta chains follows, all from one sample in a study. Sequenced by immunoSEQ multiplex PCR; TCRdb stores in-frame clones only, minus some. Of 60,000 to 85,000 clones listed, over 85% are singletons. Sequenced material: PBMCs. The receptors come from a man in his forties or fifties with rheumatoid arthritis. Both conserved end residues are part of each CDR3. The D gene is left open where the match is weak. Some rows mark clone size as missing; the rest say once, few, many or name a class of expanded clone.

CDR3aa: CASSEMAVLAKNIQYF; CDR3nt: TGTGCCAGCAGCGAAATGGCAGTTCTAGCCAAAAACATTCAGTACTTC; d_gene: -; abundance: -; v_gene: TRBV7-3; j_gene: TRBJ2-4
CDR3aa: CASRTFPQGKNEQFF; CDR3nt: TGTGCCAGCAGAACATTTCCACAGGGGAAGAATGAGCAGTTCTTC; d_gene: TRBD1; abundance: -; v_gene: TRBV27; j_gene: TRBJ2-1
CDR3aa: CASSPDRRPSSYEQYF; CDR3nt: TGTGCCAGCAGCCCTGACAGGCGCCCTTCCTCCTACGAGCAGTACTTC; d_gene: -; abundance: -; v_gene: TRBV27; j_gene: TRBJ2-7
CDR3aa: CASSLLYEQFF; CDR3nt: TGTGCCAGCTCCCTCCTCTATGAGCAGTTCTTC; d_gene: -; abundance: -; v_gene: TRBV18; j_gene: TRBJ2-1
CDR3aa: CASSLMASGPSVNEQFF; CDR3nt: TGTGCCAGCAGCTTGATGGCTAGCGGCCCCTCCGTGAATGAGCAGTTCTTC; d_gene: TRBD2; abundance: -; v_gene: TRBV5-6; j_gene: TRBJ2-1
CDR3aa: CASSDGTGGQDNEQFF; CDR3nt: TGTGCCAGCAGTGATGGCACAGGGGGCCAAGACAATGAGCAGTTCTTC; d_gene: TRBD1; abundance: -; v_gene: TRBV2; j_gene: TRBJ2-1
CDR3aa: CASATQPPANTEAFF; CDR3nt: TGTGCCAGCGCAACACAGCCCCCCGCTAACACTGAAGCTTTCTTT; d_gene: -; abundance: -; v_gene: TRBV28; j_gene: TRBJ1-1
CDR3aa: CASSHGTIYEQYF; CDR3nt: TGTGCCAGCAGCCACGGGACAATCTACGAGCAGTACTTC; d_gene: -; abundance: -; v_gene: TRBV7-9; j_gene: TRBJ2-7
CDR3aa: CASSQGRTSYNEQFF; CDR3nt: TGCGCCAGCAGCCAAGGGAGGACCTCCTACAATGAGCAGTTCTTC; d_gene: -; abundance: -; v_gene: TRBV4-3; j_gene: TRBJ2-1
CDR3aa: CASGTGTGRNEQYF; CDR3nt: TGTGCTAGTGGGACCGGGACAGGGCGAAACGAGCAGTACTTC; d_gene: TRBD1; abundance: -; v_gene: TRBV12-5; j_gene: TRBJ2-7
CDR3aa: CASRNPSGSYEQYF; CDR3nt: TGTGCCAGCAGGAATCCCTCCGGGTCCTACGAGCAGTACTTC; d_gene: -; abundance: -; v_gene: TRBV6-5; j_gene: TRBJ2-7
CDR3aa: CASSLGQGANSPLHF; CDR3nt: TGTGCCAGCAGCTTAGGACAGGGGGCAAATTCACCCCTCCACTTT; d_gene: TRBD1; abundance: -; v_gene: TRBV5-4; j_gene: TRBJ1-6
CDR3aa: CASSSGAGPYEQYF; CDR3nt: TGCGCCAGCAGCTCCGGGGCTGGACCCTACGAGCAGTACTTC; d_gene: -; abundance: -; v_gene: TRBV5-1; j_gene: TRBJ2-7
CDR3aa: CASSYSRGEPPLETQYF; CDR3nt: TGTGCCAGCAGTTACTCGAGGGGGGAGCCACCCCTAGAGACCCAGTACTTC; d_gene: -; abundance: -; v_gene: TRBV6-2/TRBV6-3; j_gene: TRBJ2-5
CDR3aa: CATSDPGSTDTQYF; CDR3nt: TGTGCCACCAGTGACCCAGGTTCCACAGATACGCAGTATTTT; d_gene: -; abundance: -; v_gene: TRBV24-1; j_gene: TRBJ2-3
CDR3aa: CASSLGLSLTSNTGELFF; CDR3nt: TGCGCCAGCAGCTTGGGACTTAGTCTGACCTCGAACACCGGGGAGCTGTTTTTT; d_gene: -; abundance: -; v_gene: TRBV5-1; j_gene: TRBJ2-2
CDR3aa: CASIQQGRGELFF; CDR3nt: TGTGCCAGCATCCAACAGGGGAGAGGGGAGCTGTTTTTT; d_gene: TRBD1; abundance: -; v_gene: TRBV12-3/TRBV12-4; j_gene: TRBJ2-2
CDR3aa: CASTLTQGGRGGYTF; CDR3nt: TGTGCCAGCACCCTTACCCAGGGGGGACGCGGAGGCTACACCTTC; d_gene: TRBD1; abundance: -; v_gene: TRBV5-5; j_gene: TRBJ1-2
CDR3aa: CASSQVGQATSDTIYF; CDR3nt: TGTGCCAGCAGCCAAGTGGGACAGGCTACCTCGGACACCATATATTTT; d_gene: TRBD1; abundance: -; v_gene: TRBV3-1/TRBV3-2; j_gene: TRBJ1-3
CDR3aa: CASSTDGPGTEAFF; CDR3nt: TGTGCCAGCAGTACCGACGGGCCCGGCACTGAAGCTTTCTTT; d_gene: -; abundance: -; v_gene: TRBV28; j_gene: TRBJ1-1
CDR3aa: CASRAGQYSGNTIYF; CDR3nt: TGTGCCAGCCGGGCGGGACAGTACTCTGGAAACACCATATATTTT; d_gene: TRBD1; abundance: -; v_gene: TRBV7-6; j_gene: TRBJ1-3
CDR3aa: CASSRPGGKLFF; CDR3nt: TGTGCCAGCAGCCGTCCGGGAGGAAAACTGTTTTTT; d_gene: -; abundance: -; v_gene: TRBV7-9; j_gene: TRBJ1-4
CDR3aa: CATSRFSGTSDEQFF; CDR3nt: TGTGCCACCAGCAGATTCTCCGGGACTAGCGATGAGCAGTTCTTC; d_gene: TRBD2; abundance: -; v_gene: TRBV15; j_gene: TRBJ2-1
CDR3aa: CASTGQANQPQHF; CDR3nt: TGTGCCAGTACCGGACAGGCCAATCAGCCCCAGCATTTT; d_gene: TRBD1; abundance: -; v_gene: TRBV19; j_gene: TRBJ1-5
CDR3aa: CASSLTPSGTSGFGNEQFF; CDR3nt: TGTGCCAGCAGCTTAACCCCATCGGGGACTAGCGGGTTCGGCAATGAGCAGTTCTTC; d_gene: TRBD2; abundance: -; v_gene: TRBV7-3; j_gene: TRBJ2-1
CDR3aa: CASSLTRASTWEQYF; CDR3nt: TGTGCCAGTAGCCTCACCCGGGCCTCAACTTGGGAGCAGTACTTC; d_gene: -; abundance: -; v_gene: TRBV19; j_gene: TRBJ2-7
CDR3aa: CASSLRQANTGELFF; CDR3nt: TGTGCCAGCAGCTTAAGGCAGGCGAACACCGGGGAGCTGTTTTTT; d_gene: -; abundance: once; v_gene: TRBV11-2; j_gene: TRBJ2-2
CDR3aa: CAWSHRGDRGYTF; CDR3nt: TGTGCCTGGAGCCATAGGGGGGATAGAGGCTACACCTTC; d_gene: -; abundance: -; v_gene: TRBV30; j_gene: TRBJ1-2
CDR3aa: CASSEEGDYGYTF; CDR3nt: TGTGCCAGCAGTGAAGAAGGGGACTATGGCTACACCTTC; d_gene: -; abundance: -; v_gene: TRBV6-1; j_gene: TRBJ1-2
CDR3aa: CASSLTGTKLYEQYF; CDR3nt: TGTGCCAGCAGTCTAACCGGGACAAAACTCTACGAGCAGTACTTC; d_gene: -; abundance: -; v_gene: TRBV19; j_gene: TRBJ2-7
CDR3aa: CASSTGGFRTEAFF; CDR3nt: TGTGCCAGCAGTACAGGGGGCTTTAGGACTGAAGCTTTCTTT; d_gene: TRBD1; abundance: few; v_gene: TRBV6-2/TRBV6-3; j_gene: TRBJ1-1
CDR3aa: CAWSSPAGGTEAFF; CDR3nt: TGTGCCTGGAGTTCTCCTGCCGGTGGCACTGAAGCTTTCTTT; d_gene: -; abundance: -; v_gene: TRBV30; j_gene: TRBJ1-1
CDR3aa: CASSPVLGQGGETQYF; CDR3nt: TGTGCCAGCAGCCCTGTTCTCGGACAGGGTGGAGAGACCCAGTACTTC; d_gene: TRBD1; abundance: -; v_gene: TRBV7-2; j_gene: TRBJ2-5
CDR3aa: CASSPPGLAGVYNEQFF; CDR3nt: TGTGCCAGCAGTCCGCCGGGACTAGCGGGAGTATACAATGAGCAGTTCTTC; d_gene: TRBD2; abundance: -; v_gene: TRBV25-1; j_gene: TRBJ2-1
CDR3aa: CASSIDGLAVYEQFF; CDR3nt: TGTGCCAGTAGTATAGACGGACTAGCGGTATATGAGCAGTTCTTC; d_gene: TRBD2; abundance: -; v_gene: TRBV19; j_gene: TRBJ2-1
CDR3aa: CASSNRDRGYNEQFF; CDR3nt: TGTGCCAGTAGTAACCGGGACAGGGGATACAATGAGCAGTTCTTC; d_gene: TRBD1; abundance: -; v_gene: TRBV19; j_gene: TRBJ2-1
CDR3aa: CASSETRGNSPLHF; CDR3nt: TGTGCCAGCAGTGAAACCCGCGGGAATTCACCCCTCCACTTT; d_gene: -; abundance: -; v_gene: TRBV2; j_gene: TRBJ1-6
CDR3aa: CASSHNEGSEAFF; CDR3nt: TGTGCCAGCAGCCACAATGAGGGGTCTGAAGCTTTCTTT; d_gene: -; abundance: -; v_gene: TRBV3-1/TRBV3-2; j_gene: TRBJ1-1
CDR3aa: CATRGAGAGTDTQYF; CDR3nt: TGTGCCACCAGGGGAGCGGGGGCCGGCACAGATACGCAGTATTTT; d_gene: TRBD2; abundance: -; v_gene: TRBV24-1; j_gene: TRBJ2-3
CDR3aa: CASSRKTGQSSYNEQFF; CDR3nt: TGTGCCAGTAGTCGCAAAACGGGACAGAGCTCCTACAATGAGCAGTTCTTC; d_gene: TRBD1; abundance: -; v_gene: TRBV19; j_gene: TRBJ2-1